This T cell receptor beta chain was retrieved from a study of T cell responses to AZD1222 COVID-19 vaccine (dated by TCRdb to about 2021). Notes on the research overall: AZD1222 recipients given second doses at about 4 weeks or at about 12 weeks were pooled, since spike-specific TCR depth and breadth were not found to differ between the two schedules. A total of over 230 trial participants underwent TCR sequencing, of whom some 200 had received two doses of AZD1222 and around 26 had received two doses of the MenACWY control vaccine. Trial participants were enrolled into age subgroups of 18-55, 56-69 and 70-plus years, which contained roughly 140, 27 and 60 TCR-sequenced participants, respectively. Beyond this particular receptor, the publication reports: After two AZD1222 doses, spike-specific TCR breadth and depth were significantly higher than at day 0 and than in MenACWY recipients. Conclusions about previously exposed vaccinees are limited, since just six AZD1222 recipients were seropositive for SARS-CoV-2 at baseline. In the small 56-69-year group, the increase in depth fell short of significance, most likely because of low power. The whole spike protein was spanned by vaccine-associated CD4 TCRs, and dominant responses were seen in regions 160-218 and 743-854. Epitopes outside the regions mutated in the B.1.351 and B.1.1.7 variants were reportedly recognized by nearly half of the unique spike-specific TCRs. Because no samples from the day 14 peak response were available, repertoires could be characterized only after the peak T cell response. Participants were mostly white British and included more females than males, and it was suggested by the authors that clonal diversity may have been underestimated.

In its sample, this clone was seen once. Its antigen is not yet known. No base qualities exist here, and no much larger clone lies one base off it. There are 13 amino acids in the CDR3, from cysteine to phenylalanine inclusive. Only the CDR3 part of the read is kept: 39 bases, read in frame from the first base. As encoded in the germline V gene, CDR1 is LGHNA while CDR2 is YSLEER. Cut back by 0 bases and 7 bases, the V and J ends lie 7 bases apart. The CDR3 regions of human TCRbeta chains were subjected to immunosequencing. As for the original processing: Repertoire TCRs were checked for matches against a reference library of SARS-CoV-2-specific TCRs that had been generated using the MIRA antigen-specificity platform. Breadth meant the fraction of unique TCRs that were SARS-CoV-2-associated, whereas depth meant the fraction of total T cells that were SARS-CoV-2-associated. Using the MIRA data, each spike-specific TCR was assigned both to the spike region to which the TCR was reactive and to a CD4 or CD8 class. Log10-transformed breadth and depth values were compared by one-way ANOVA with Sidak's multiple comparisons tests. The clones in this table, taken by TCRdb from immuneACCESS, are in-frame only. Not every clone is retained; where verified, under half of the shortfall comes from an unresolved V gene, and the cause of the rest is unknown. That table gives V, J and clone size, and the DNA gave D and trimming. This sample is represented by about 96,000 clones; 90% of them were singletons. The ten largest clonotypes hold approximately 25% of the sample.

Taken with the paper, the label for time point translates to: baseline before first vaccination. Vaccinee samples were obtained from the UK trials COV001 and COV002, which included a single-blind randomized controlled phase 2/3 trial of AZD1222 (ChAdOx1 nCoV-19) in healthy adults. For TCRbeta chain sequencing, PBMC samples were collected from trial participants at day 0 and at day 28 after the second dose. The sequence derives from an adult in good health. The rearranged chain carries TRBV4-3 and TRBJ1-5; the D gene remains uncertain. Sequenced material: peripheral blood, taken on day 0 of AZD1222 vaccination. The CDR3 reads as follows: CASSQDPLQPQHF. The nucleotides are TGCGCCAGCAGCCAAGATCCCCTCCAGCCCCAGCATTTT.